This T cell receptor (beta chain) appears in the sequencing data of a study of blood T cell repertoires in COVID-19. The protocol was immunoSEQ multiplex PCR, while the TCRdb copy is restricted to in-frame clones and leaves out a portion. The sample has roughly 240,000 clones, about 82% seen once. There are 14 residues in the CDR3. V dropped 0 bases and J dropped 6 bases, with 6 bases sitting between them. In germline, CDR1 is ENHRY, CDR2 SYGVKD. This TCR derives from a woman aged 50 to 65 who had recovered from COVID-19. Specimen: PBMCs or T cells enriched from blood (not recorded which). The chain carries TRBV10-3 and TRBJ1-6; D remains ambiguous. In DNA form, the CDR3 reads TGTGCCATCAGTGAGTCGAACAGTAATTCACCCCTCCACTTT. The encoded protein is CAISESNSNSPLHF.